This TCR beta chain emerged from a study of blood T cell repertoires in COVID-19. The CDR3 contains 10 residues. CDR1 is MNHEY and CDR2 is SVGAGI in the germline V gene. V was trimmed by 10 bases and J by 2 bases, leaving 6 bases between them. Per the authors' pipeline: Estimates of nucleated cell counts were drawn from the amplification of reference gene primers. Method: immunoSEQ multiplex PCR; TCRdb's copy keeps in-frame clones and lacks some. From that table come the V and J calls and clone size; the DNA was used to work out D and trimming. Of tens of thousands of clones listed, approximately 79% were seen once; the top ten hold 30% to 35%.

Sequencing was carried out using peripheral blood. The chain uses TRBV6-5 and TRBJ2-7; D unclear. This sequence was found in an elderly woman with acute or convalescent COVID-19. The CDR3 nucleotides are TGTGCCATTTCCACCTACGAGCAGTACTTC. Its protein product is CAISTYEQYF.